This T cell receptor beta chain stems from a study of shared clonotypes between healthy human individuals. There are 19 residues in the CDR3. The repertoire was sequenced with immunoSEQ multiplex PCR; TCRdb's copy has only in-frame clones and lacks some. The top ten clones hold 0.61% of a sample with over 850,000 clones, roughly 74% of them seen once. The sequenced material came from memory CD4+ T cells from PBMCs. Subset of the sample: CD45RA-negative fraction. The V gene is TRBV21-1, the J gene TRBJ1-1; the tabulated D call, TRBD1, remains unverified against the DNA. TRBV21-1 is a pseudogene. The receptor comes from a man aged 18 to 30 in good health. Some clones in this sample may be carry-over from other donors' samples. CDR3 nucleotides: TGTGCCAGCAGCATCCTTGCCGGGACAGGGGCTGGAATGAACACTGAAGCTTTCTTT. It translates to CASSILAGTGAGMNTEAFF.